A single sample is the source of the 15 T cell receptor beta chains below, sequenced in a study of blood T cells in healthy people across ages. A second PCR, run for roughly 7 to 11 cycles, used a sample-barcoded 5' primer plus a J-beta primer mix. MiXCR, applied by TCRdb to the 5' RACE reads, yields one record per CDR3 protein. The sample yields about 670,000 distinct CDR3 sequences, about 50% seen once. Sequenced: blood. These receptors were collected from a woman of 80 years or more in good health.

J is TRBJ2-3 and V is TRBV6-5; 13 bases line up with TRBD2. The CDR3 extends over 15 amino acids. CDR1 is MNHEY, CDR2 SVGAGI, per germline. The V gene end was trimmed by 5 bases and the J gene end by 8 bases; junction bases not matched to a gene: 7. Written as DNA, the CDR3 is TGTGCCAGCAGTCAGGGGACTAGCGGGATCCGTACGCAGTATTTT. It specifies CASSQGTSGIRTQYF.

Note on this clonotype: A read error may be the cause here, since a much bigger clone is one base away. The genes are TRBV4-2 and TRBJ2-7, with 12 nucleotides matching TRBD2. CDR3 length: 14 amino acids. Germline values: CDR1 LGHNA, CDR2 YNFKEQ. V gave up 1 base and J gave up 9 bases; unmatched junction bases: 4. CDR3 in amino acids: CASSQGLAGAPQYF. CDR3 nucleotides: TGTGCCAGCAGCCAAGGACTAGCGGGGGCTCCGCAGTACTTC.

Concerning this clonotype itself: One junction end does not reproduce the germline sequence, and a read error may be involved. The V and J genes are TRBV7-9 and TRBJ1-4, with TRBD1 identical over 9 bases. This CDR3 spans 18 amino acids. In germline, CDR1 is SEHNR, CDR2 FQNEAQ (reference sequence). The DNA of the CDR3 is TGTGCCAGCAGCCTAACAGGGGGCCTTGAAGTGAAGTATGAAGAACTGTTTTTT. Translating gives CASSLTGGLEVKYEELFF.

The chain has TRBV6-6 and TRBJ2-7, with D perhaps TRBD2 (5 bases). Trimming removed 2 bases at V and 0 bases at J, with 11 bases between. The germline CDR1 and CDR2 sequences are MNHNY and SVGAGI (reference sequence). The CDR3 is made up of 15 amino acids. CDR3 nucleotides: TGTGCCAGCAGTTACGGGTCGCGGGCCTCCTACGAGCAGTACTTC. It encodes CASSYGSRASYEQYF.

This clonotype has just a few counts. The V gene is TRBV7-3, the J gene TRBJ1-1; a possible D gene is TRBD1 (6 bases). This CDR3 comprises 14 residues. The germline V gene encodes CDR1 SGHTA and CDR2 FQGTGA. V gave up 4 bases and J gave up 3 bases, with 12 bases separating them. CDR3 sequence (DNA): TGTGCCAGCAGCTCGACAGGATGGGACACTGAAGCTTTCTTT. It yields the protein CASSSTGWDTEAFF.

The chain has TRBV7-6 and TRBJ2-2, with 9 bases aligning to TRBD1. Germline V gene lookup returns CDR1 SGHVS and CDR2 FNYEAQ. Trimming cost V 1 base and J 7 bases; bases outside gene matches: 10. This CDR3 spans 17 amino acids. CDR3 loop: CASSLGSGTGRIGELFF. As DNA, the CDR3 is TGTGCCAGCAGCTTAGGGTCCGGGACAGGGAGGATCGGGGAGCTGTTTTTT. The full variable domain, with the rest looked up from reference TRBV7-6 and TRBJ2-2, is GAGVSQSPRYKVTKRGQDVALRCDPISGHVSLYWYRQALGQGPEFLTYFNYEAQQDKSGLPNDRFSAERPEGSISTLTIQRTEQRDSAMYRCASSLGSGTGRIGELFFGEGSRLTVL.

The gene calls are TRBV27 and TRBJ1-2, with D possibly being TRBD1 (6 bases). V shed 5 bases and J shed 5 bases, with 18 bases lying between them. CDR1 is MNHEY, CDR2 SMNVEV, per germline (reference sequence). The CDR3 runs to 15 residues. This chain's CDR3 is CASSPSAGGGYGYTF. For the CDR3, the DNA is TGTGCCAGCAGTCCTTCGGCTGGGGGCGGGTATGGCTACACCTTC.

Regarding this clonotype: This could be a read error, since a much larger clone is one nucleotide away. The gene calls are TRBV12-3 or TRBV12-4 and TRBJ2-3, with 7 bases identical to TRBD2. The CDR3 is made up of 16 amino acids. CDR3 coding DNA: TGTGCCACCAAATTCGGGGGGTGGGAGTTGCCAGATACGCGGTATTTT. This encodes CATKFGGWELPDTRYF.

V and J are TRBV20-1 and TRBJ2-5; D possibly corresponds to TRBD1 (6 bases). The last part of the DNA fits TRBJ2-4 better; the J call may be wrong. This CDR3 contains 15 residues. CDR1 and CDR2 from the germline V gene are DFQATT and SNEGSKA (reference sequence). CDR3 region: CSARTTGSAKNIQYF. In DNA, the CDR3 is TGCAGTGCTAGGACGACAGGATCTGCCAAAAACATTCAGTACTTC.

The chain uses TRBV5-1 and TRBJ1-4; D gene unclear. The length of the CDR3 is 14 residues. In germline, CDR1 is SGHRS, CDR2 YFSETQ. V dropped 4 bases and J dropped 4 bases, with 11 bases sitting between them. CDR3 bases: TGCGCCAGCAGCGTGGGTAGGAATAATGAAAAACTGTTTTTT. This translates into CASSVGRNNEKLFF. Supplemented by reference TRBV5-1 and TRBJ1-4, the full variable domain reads KAGVTQTPRYLIKTRGQQVTLSCSPISGHRSVSWYQQTPGQGLQFLFEYFSETQRNKGNFPGRFSGRQFSNSRSEMNVSTLELGDSALYLCASSVGRNNEKLFFGSGTQLSVL.

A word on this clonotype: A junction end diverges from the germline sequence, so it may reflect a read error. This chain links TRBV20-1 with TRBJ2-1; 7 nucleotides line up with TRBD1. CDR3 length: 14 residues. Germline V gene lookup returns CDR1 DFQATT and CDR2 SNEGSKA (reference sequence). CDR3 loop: CSARDGTDYNEQFF. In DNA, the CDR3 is TGTAGTGCTAGAGATGGGACAGACTACAATGAGCAGTTCTTC.

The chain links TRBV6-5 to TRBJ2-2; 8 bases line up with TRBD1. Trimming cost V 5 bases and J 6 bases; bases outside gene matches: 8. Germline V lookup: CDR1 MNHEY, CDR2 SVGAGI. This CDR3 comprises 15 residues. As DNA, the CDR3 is TGTGCCAGCAGTAGCCAGGGGGCGAGTGCCGGGGAGCTGTTTTTT. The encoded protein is CASSSQGASAGELFF.

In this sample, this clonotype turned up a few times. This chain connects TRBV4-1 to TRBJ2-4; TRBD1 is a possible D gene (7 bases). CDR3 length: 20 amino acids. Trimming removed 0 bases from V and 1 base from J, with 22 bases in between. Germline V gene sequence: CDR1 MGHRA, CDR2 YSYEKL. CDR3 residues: CASSQERVAGLDRAKNIQYF. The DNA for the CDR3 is TGCGCCAGCAGCCAAGAGAGGGTCGCGGGGTTGGACAGGGCCAAAAACATTCAGTACTTC.

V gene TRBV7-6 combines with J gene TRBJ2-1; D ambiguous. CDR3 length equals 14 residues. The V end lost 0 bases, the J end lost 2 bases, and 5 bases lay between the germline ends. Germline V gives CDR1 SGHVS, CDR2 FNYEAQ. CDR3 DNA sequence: TGTGCCAGCAGCTTAGCCCAGCCCTACAATGAGCAGTTCTTC. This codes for CASSLAQPYNEQFF.

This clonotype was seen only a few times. CDR3 sequence reads: CASSRGQYTEAFF. The CDR3 DNA is TGCGCCAGCAGCCGGGGACAGTACACTGAAGCTTTCTTT. The chain uses TRBV5-1 and TRBJ1-1; 7 bases are shared with TRBD1. V lost 4 bases, J lost 3 bases, and 3 bases stayed unmatched. The CDR3 length is 13 residues. From germline, CDR1 is SGHRS and CDR2 YFSETQ.